The clone carrying this T cell receptor beta chain was seen a few times. Sequencing was performed with immunoSEQ multiplex PCR; in TCRdb, only in-frame clones are kept and a portion is missing. The top ten hold 9% to 13% of the sample, which has about 120,000 clones, 82% seen once. The source of the sample is a study of blood T cell repertoires in COVID-19. This CDR3 region has 14 residues. Germline V CDR1 and CDR2: SGHVS, FQNEAQ. Trimming stripped 0 bases from V and 7 bases from J, with 9 bases between. The chain uses TRBV7-8 and TRBJ2-2; maybe TRBD2 (6 bases). Sequencing used peripheral blood. The clonotype comes from a human donor in a cohort sampled during active COVID-19. CDR3 in DNA: TGTGCCAGCAGCTTAGCGGGGGGACGCGGGGAGCTGTTTTTT. Translating it yields CASSLAGGRGELFF.